These 28 T cell receptor beta chains came from one sample sequenced in a study of blood T cell repertoires in COVID-19. Measured with immunoSEQ multiplex PCR; TCRdb has only the in-frame clones, and not every one. The sample shows some 64,000 clones, 70% to 90% of them seen only once. Sequenced sample: peripheral blood. The receptors originated from a man aged 45-65 years with active COVID-19.

The chain carries TRBV18 and TRBJ2-2; weak D call: TRBD1 (6 bases). The CDR3 is made up of 16 amino acids. V lost 3 bases, J lost 5 bases, and 16 bases lay in between. The germline gives CDR1 KGHSH, CDR2 LQKENI. The CDR3 bases are TGTGCCAGCTCACCTTCGGGACACCCAAGAACCGGGGAGCTGTTTTTT. Amino acid sequence: CASSPSGHPRTGELFF.

The J gene is TRBJ2-5, the V gene TRBV7-8; 15 bases line up with TRBD2. This CDR3 is built from 17 residues. J gave up 3 bases and V 5 bases, and 7 bases lay outside the gene matches. CDR1 is SGHVS, CDR2 FQNEAQ, per germline. In DNA, the CDR3 is TGTGCCAGCAGCAAGTGGACTAGCGGGGGGGCGAAAGAGACCCAGTACTTC. Amino acid sequence: CASSKWTSGGAKETQYF.

The chain is built from TRBV10-3 and TRBJ2-3, with 7 bases lining up with TRBD1. The length of the CDR3 is 13 residues. Trimming took 11 bases from V and 1 from J; bases not matched to a gene: 6. CDR1 and CDR2 (germline): ENHRY, SYGVKD. Here the CDR3 DNA reads TGTGCCTTCCGGGACAGAGGCACAGATACGCAGTATTTT. Translating gives CAFRDRGTDTQYF.

This rearrangement joins TRBV18 to TRBJ1-4, with D tentatively TRBD1 (5 bases). The germline V gene has CDR1 KGHSH and CDR2 LQKENI. Trimming cost V 1 base and J 6 bases, with 12 bases left between them. This CDR3 spans 15 amino acids. The CDR3 DNA is TGTGCCAGCTCACCACGACAGAGCCTAGATGAAAAACTGTTTTTT. It translates to CASSPRQSLDEKLFF.

The chain is built from TRBV4-2 and TRBJ2-7; 16 positions match TRBD2. The CDR3 is 19 residues long. With 3 bases clipped from V and 2 bases from J, the junction kept 10 bases outside the gene matches. Germline CDR1 LGHNA, CDR2 YNFKEQ. As DNA, the CDR3 is TGTGCCAGCAGCCATACCTCCGGCGGGACTAGCGGGGGGGCCTACGAGCAGTACTTC. It translates to CASSHTSGGTSGGAYEQYF.

The chain is built from TRBV12-5 and TRBJ1-4; D call uncertain. CDR3 length equals 13 residues. V lost 5 bases and J 8 bases, leaving 12 bases between the germline ends. The V gene's germline CDR1 is LGHNT and CDR2 FRNRAP. The DNA for the CDR3 is TGTGCTAGTGGTGAGGACGGGATAGAAAAACTGTTTTTT. This sequence encodes CASGEDGIEKLFF.

This chain connects TRBV14 to TRBJ1-1, with D possibly being TRBD1 (5 bases). The CDR3 loop spans 13 amino acids. The germline V gene encodes CDR1 SGHDN and CDR2 FVKESK. V was shortened by 11 bases and J by 6 bases, with 19 bases between the two germline ends. For the CDR3, the DNA is TGTGCCTCCCACCAATTTGGAGGGGCTGAAGCTTTCTTT. This gives the protein CASHQFGGAEAFF.

The chain links TRBV18 to TRBJ2-3; 10 bases match TRBD2. V lost 2 bases to trimming and J lost 1 base; unmatched junction nucleotides: 0. Germline V gives CDR1 KGHSH, CDR2 LQKENI. CDR3 size: 15 residues. This chain's CDR3 is CASSPGLAGTDTQYF. The CDR3 DNA reads as TGTGCCAGCTCACCAGGACTAGCGGGCACAGATACGCAGTATTTT.

The CDR3 sequence is CASSLQGKNTEAFF. Written as DNA, the CDR3 is TGTGCCAGCAGCCTACAGGGCAAGAACACTGAAGCTTTCTTT. V usage is TRBV27 and J usage is TRBJ1-1; a possible D gene is TRBD1 (6 bases). The CDR3 is 14 residues long. Per the germline V gene, CDR1 is MNHEY and CDR2 is SMNVEV (reference sequence). Trimming removed 6 bases from V and 1 base from J, with 12 bases in between.

The V call is TRBV7-2, the J call TRBJ2-7, with a tentative D call TRBD1 (5 bases). The germline gives CDR1 SGHTA, CDR2 FQGNSA. V was trimmed by 1 base and J by 4 bases, leaving 14 bases between them. The CDR3 has 15 residues. The DNA for the CDR3 is TGTGCCAGCAGCTTAGGTCTAGGGGCTCCTTACGAGCAGTACTTC. Translated: CASSLGLGAPYEQYF.

This clone was seen only once. J is TRBJ2-3 and V is TRBV5-4, with TRBD1 matching 7 bases. The J segment lost 2 bases and the V segment lost 4 bases, leaving 7 bases of the junction unmatched. Looked up from germline, CDR1 is SGHNT and CDR2 is YYREEE (reference sequence). This CDR3 contains 15 residues. The CDR3 DNA sequence: TGTGCCAGCAGCCCAGAGACAGGGCCCACAGATACGCAGTATTTT. This translates into CASSPETGPTDTQYF.

This clone has a handful of counts. The rearrangement joins TRBV5-4 to TRBJ2-7, with TRBD2 as a possible D gene (6 bases). Trimming removed 4 bases at V and 3 bases at J, with 20 bases between. In germline, CDR1 is SGHNT, CDR2 YYREEE (reference sequence). The CDR3 contains 16 residues. CDR3 sequence: CASSPGGGTKNYEQYF. CDR3 coding DNA: TGTGCCAGCAGCCCCGGTGGAGGGACGAAGAACTACGAGCAGTACTTC.

This chain connects TRBV5-5 to TRBJ1-2; the D is unclear. The germline V gene has CDR1 SGHKS and CDR2 YYEKEE (reference sequence). Trimming shortened V by 6 bases and J by 1 base, and 10 bases separated the two germline ends. The CDR3 runs to 13 residues. The CDR3 bases are TGTGCCAGCACTATCACCGTTAACTATGGCTACACCTTC. Amino acid sequence: CASTITVNYGYTF.

The V call is TRBV5-1, the J call TRBJ1-2, with a weak D call TRBD1 (6 bases). V was trimmed by 2 bases and J by 4 bases, leaving 9 bases between them. CDR3 length: 13 amino acids. The V gene's germline CDR1 is SGHRS and CDR2 YFSETQ. This CDR3 is CASSLGQLYGYTF. CDR3 in DNA: TGCGCCAGCAGCTTAGGACAGCTCTATGGCTACACCTTC.

V gene TRBV5-1 combines with J gene TRBJ1-4, with 7 bases lining up with TRBD1. The CDR3 extends over 14 amino acids. The J segment lost 5 bases and the V segment lost 4 bases, leaving 5 bases of the junction unmatched. Germline CDR1 is SGHRS and CDR2 is YFSETQ. CDR3 sequence: CASSQAQGNEKLFF. The CDR3 bases are TGCGCCAGCAGCCAAGCACAGGGGAATGAAAAACTGTTTTTT.

This chain joins TRBV5-1 and TRBJ1-1, with D tentatively TRBD1 (5 bases). The CDR3 has 13 residues. V lost 4 bases and J 5 bases, leaving 12 bases between the germline ends. Per germline, CDR1 SGHRS and CDR2 YFSETQ. The CDR3, as DNA: TGCGCCAGCAGCGGGGCATTGGGTACTGAAGCTTTCTTT. Translated: CASSGALGTEAFF.

This chain connects TRBV7-2 to TRBJ2-2, with D maybe TRBD2 (6 bases). Germline CDR1 SGHTA, CDR2 FQGNSA. This CDR3 spans 14 amino acids. Between the trimmed V and J ends, which lost 10 bases and 5 bases, there was a span of 17 bases. CDR3 sequence reads: CATRDGGRTGELFF. CDR3 nucleotide sequence: TGTGCCACTCGGGACGGGGGTAGGACCGGGGAGCTGTTTTTT.

CDR3 nucleotides: TGTGCCTGGAGTCCCCCGGACAGGGTCTACGAGCAGTACTTC. Protein sequence: CAWSPPDRVYEQYF. This chain uses TRBV30 with TRBJ2-7; 8 nucleotides match TRBD1. Trimming took 2 bases from V and 3 from J; bases not matched to a gene: 6. Germline V gene data show CDR1 as GTSNPN and CDR2 as SVGIG (reference sequence). The CDR3 covers 14 residues.

The chain combines TRBV19 with TRBJ1-5; D is undetermined. Trimming took off 4 bases at V and 0 bases at J, with 10 bases between the two ends. CDR3 length equals 15 residues. Germline lookup yields CDR1 LNHDA and CDR2 SQIVND (reference sequence). The CDR3 DNA reads TGTGCCAGTAGTAGCCAACACGTTAGCAATCAGCCCCAGCATTTT. This gives the protein CASSSQHVSNQPQHF.

This chain connects TRBV2 to TRBJ2-2; 10 bases are shared with TRBD2. The CDR3 loop spans 16 amino acids. Losses at the gene ends were 0 bases for V and 6 bases for J; bases not matched to a gene: 4. Germline V gene sequence: CDR1 SNHLY, CDR2 FYNNEI. The CDR3 nucleotides are TGTGCCAGCAGTGAAGCGCTCAGCGGGGGGGCCGGGGAGCTGTTTTTT. Its translation: CASSEALSGGAGELFF.

The chain joins TRBV6-6 to TRBJ2-7, with D unresolved. Germline V gene lookup returns CDR1 MNHNY and CDR2 SVGAGI (reference sequence). V was cut by 2 bases and J by 3 bases, with 5 bases left in between. This CDR3 region has 12 residues. The CDR3 sequence is CASSYERYEQYF. The CDR3, as DNA: TGTGCCAGCAGTTACGAGCGCTACGAGCAGTACTTC.

The chain couples TRBV5-1 to TRBJ1-1; D is unclear. Germline lookup yields CDR1 SGHRS and CDR2 YFSETQ. Between the trimmed V and J ends, which lost 0 bases and 1 base, there was a span of 4 bases. This CDR3 has 13 residues. The CDR3 bases are TGCGCCAGCAGCTTGGCAGAGAACACTGAAGCTTTCTTT. Its protein product is CASSLAENTEAFF.

This clone was recorded only once. The chain couples TRBV6-5 to TRBJ2-7, with TRBD1 matching 8 bases. CDR3 length: 15 residues. CDR1 and CDR2 (germline): MNHEY, SVGAGI. V trimming: 6 bases; J trimming: 2 bases; junction bases outside the gene matches: 9. In DNA, the CDR3 is TGTGCCAGCAGCCGGGGACAGGCGACGACCTACGAGCAGTACTTC. This gives the protein CASSRGQATTYEQYF.

The V call is TRBV19, the J call TRBJ1-1, with 7 bases lining up with TRBD1. J gave up 7 bases and V 3 bases, and 2 bases lay outside the gene matches. From germline, CDR1 is LNHDA and CDR2 SQIVND (reference sequence). The CDR3 sequence is 12 residues long. CDR3 region: CASSIRGSEAFF. The CDR3 DNA reads as TGTGCCAGTAGTATCAGGGGGAGTGAAGCTTTCTTT.

The chain combines TRBV19 with TRBJ1-6, with a possible D match to TRBD1 (6 bases). The CDR3 contains 13 residues. Germline V gene sequence: CDR1 LNHDA, CDR2 SQIVND (reference sequence). With 6 bases removed from V and 6 bases from J, the gap between germline ends came to 9 bases. CDR3 loop: CASSNRVNSPLHF. DNA for the CDR3: TGTGCCAGTAGCAACAGGGTTAATTCACCCCTCCACTTT.

V gene TRBV7-9 combines with J gene TRBJ2-3, with D perhaps TRBD2 (5 bases). In germline, CDR1 is SEHNR, CDR2 FQNEAQ (reference sequence). Between the trimmed V and J ends, which lost 5 bases and 7 bases, there was a span of 16 bases. There are 14 residues in the CDR3. CDR3 protein: CASSKREQTNTQYF. The DNA of the CDR3 is TGTGCCAGCAGCAAGAGGGAACAGACAAATACGCAGTATTTT.

The CDR3 protein is CASSLGRGTGELFF. The CDR3 coding sequence is TGTGCCAGCAGCCTGGGGCGGGGCACCGGGGAGCTGTTTTTT. This chain joins TRBV3-1 (or the pseudogene TRBV3-2) and TRBJ2-2, with a possible D match to TRBD2 (6 bases). This CDR3 is 14 amino acids long. V gave up 4 bases and J gave up 4 bases, with 10 bases separating them. In germline, CDR1 is LGHDT, CDR2 YNNKEL (reference sequence).

This clone showed up just once. The chain joins TRBV3-1 (or the pseudogene TRBV3-2) to TRBJ1-3; TRBD1 matches 10 bases. The CDR3 extends over 15 amino acids. Germline V gene lookup returns CDR1 LGHDT and CDR2 YNNKEL (reference sequence). V dropped 0 bases and J dropped 5; count of bases not matched to a gene: 1. The CDR3 bases are TGTGCCAGCAGCCAAGATGACAGGGGGCGAAACACCATATATTTT. Translating gives CASSQDDRGRNTIYF.